The table lists the clone carrying this T cell receptor beta chain with a few counts. The antigen is not known. Germline V lookup: CDR1 MNHEY, CDR2 SVGEGT. The CDR3 runs 14 residues. V was trimmed by 2 bases and J by 7 bases, leaving 14 bases between them. The data were taken from a study of identical twins. Study results and caveats: Weaker excess twin sharing was observed in beta out-of-frame sequences.

TCRdb re-called the 5' RACE reads through MiXCR, storing one row per CDR3 protein. The sample has 300,000 to 400,000 distinct CDR3 sequences, approximately 13% seen once. These data also featured in a second study, about yellow fever vaccine responses in identical twins.

This clonotype was sampled from a woman aged 18-29 years in good health. The sample was CD8+ T cells sorted from blood. The chain links TRBV6-2 or TRBV6-3 to TRBJ1-1; no firm D call. The CDR3 spells CASSYRTSNGEAFF. The CDR3 nucleotides are TGTGCCAGCAGTTACCGTACATCGAACGGTGAAGCTTTCTTT.